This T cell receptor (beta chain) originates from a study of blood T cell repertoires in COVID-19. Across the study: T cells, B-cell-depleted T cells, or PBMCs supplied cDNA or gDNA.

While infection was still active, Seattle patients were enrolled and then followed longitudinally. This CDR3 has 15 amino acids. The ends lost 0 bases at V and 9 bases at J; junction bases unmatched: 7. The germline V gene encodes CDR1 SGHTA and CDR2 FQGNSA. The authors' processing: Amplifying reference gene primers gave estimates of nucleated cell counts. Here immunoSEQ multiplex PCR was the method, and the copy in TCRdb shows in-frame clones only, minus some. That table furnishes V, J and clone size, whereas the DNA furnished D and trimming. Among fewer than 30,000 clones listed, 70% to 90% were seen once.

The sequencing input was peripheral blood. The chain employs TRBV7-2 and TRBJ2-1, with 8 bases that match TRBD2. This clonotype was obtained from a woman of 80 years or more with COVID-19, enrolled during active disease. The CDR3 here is CASSLAFGGAGEQFF. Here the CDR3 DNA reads TGTGCCAGCAGCTTAGCGTTCGGGGGGGCCGGTGAGCAGTTCTTC.